This T cell receptor beta chain was captured in a study of OX40 agonist ivuxolimab in advanced cancers. Study at large: A diagnosis of hepatocellular carcinoma, melanoma, renal cell or head and neck cancer was present in dose-escalation patients. Findings and caveats of the study: Some patients who did not respond also had low normalized T-cell clonal expansion. Relatively little clonal expansion, among the lowest observed, appeared in partial responders at 0.1-3.0 mg/kg.

The CDR3 covers 17 residues. The V gene lost 4 bases and the J gene lost 0 bases, with 17 bases spanning the gap. Looked up from germline, CDR1 is SGHRS and CDR2 is YFSETQ. This table comes from immunoSEQ multiplex PCR, and its TCRdb copy is limited to in-frame clones, with some not included. The data contain more than 95,000 clones, approximately 95% of them singletons. About this clone itself: Its antigen is currently unknown.

The specimen comprised CD4+ or CD8+ T cells sorted from blood, sampled in a trial of the OX40 agonist ivuxolimab. The V call is TRBV5-1, the J call TRBJ2-1; the D gene is possibly TRBD2 (5 bases). The source of this sequence is an adult with an advanced solid tumor such as melanoma, head and neck, liver or kidney cancer. The CDR3 DNA reads TGCGCCAGCAGCCAGAACACGGGGATGGGCTCCTACAATGAGCAGTTCTTC. It specifies CASSQNTGMGSYNEQFF.